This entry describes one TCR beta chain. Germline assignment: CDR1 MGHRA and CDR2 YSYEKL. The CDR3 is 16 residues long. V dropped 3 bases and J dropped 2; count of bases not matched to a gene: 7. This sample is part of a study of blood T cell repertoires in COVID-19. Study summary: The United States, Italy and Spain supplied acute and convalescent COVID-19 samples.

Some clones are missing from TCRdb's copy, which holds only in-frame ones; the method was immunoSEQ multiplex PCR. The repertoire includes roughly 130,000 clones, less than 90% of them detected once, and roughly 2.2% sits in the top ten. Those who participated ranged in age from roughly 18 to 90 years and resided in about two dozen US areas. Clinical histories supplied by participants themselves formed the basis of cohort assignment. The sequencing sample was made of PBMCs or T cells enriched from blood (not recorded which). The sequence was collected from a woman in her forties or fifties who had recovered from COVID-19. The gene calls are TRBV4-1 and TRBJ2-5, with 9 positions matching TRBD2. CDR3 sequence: CASSQGSGGSQETQYF. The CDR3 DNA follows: TGCGCCAGCAGCCAGGGGAGCGGGGGGTCACAAGAGACCCAGTACTTC.